The sequence of this TCR beta chain was determined in a study of CD8 T cells in Susac syndrome (dated by TCRdb to the late 2010s). Study-wide context: Among the sequenced Susac syndrome patients, over five had clinically active disease and roughly 8 were in clinical remission. At the time of blood withdrawal, Susac syndrome patients were either therapy-naive, taking corticosteroids (with some also receiving IVIg), or on IVIg alone. The study used repertoire sequencing to test whether antigen drove CD8+ T cell activation and differentiation in Susac syndrome. Study-wide findings and limitations: The number of individuals in the TCR sequencing and HLA analysis was recognized as being relatively small. In patients with Susac syndrome, the CD4+ T cell repertoire showed no detectable clonal expansion.

About this clonotype: Its antigen has not been determined. No base quality values were provided; no much bigger clone lies one nucleotide off.

Peripheral blood CD8+ and CD4+ T cells from healthy donors, Susac syndrome patients and multiple sclerosis patients were profiled using high-throughput TCR beta sequencing. Recently defined diagnostic criteria for definite or probable disease were met by the Susac syndrome patients. CD8+ TEMRA cells were enriched by FACS, while bulk CD8+ and CD4+ T cells were purified by magnetic negative isolation. Blood was collected in EDTA tubes and processed within 24 hours, with PBMCs isolated through density gradient centrifugation. PBMCs intended for TCR sequencing were frozen in liquid nitrogen and were later thawed in a 37 degrees C water bath. A purity of at least 90% was achieved for sorted or isolated CD4+, CD8+ and CD8+ TEMRA cells. CDR1 and CDR2 (ENHRY, SYGVKD) derive from the germline V gene. Trimming accounts for 1 base at V and 6 bases at J, while the number of junction bases matched to no gene is 8. The CDR3 covers 16 residues, taking in both the cysteine and the phenylalanine. Only the CDR3 region is kept as DNA, spanning 48 bases read in frame from base 1.

RNA was extracted with the RNeasy kit and about 0.45 to 1 ug was reverse transcribed using random hexamers. The immunoSEQ multiplex PCR assay, covering 54 Vbeta and 13 Jbeta segments, was used to amplify TCR beta CDR3 regions. PCR amplification bias was corrected by using a synthetic template baseline for primer optimization and computational correction. As for the original processing: Reads were annotated to V, D and J genes per IMGT and analyzed with immunoSEQ Analyzer, keeping only productive sequences. Clonality was calculated as one minus the Shannon entropy normalized by log2 of the number of productive unique sequences. Public and private clones were assessed among the 100 most prevalent clones of each patient and control. Clones were defined as Susac-specific when absent from the healthy and MS cohorts, from roughly 1,100 published viral clones and from other ImmuneACCESS disease sequences. TCRdb handled the public reads itself, with Q25 trimming in fastp and clone calling in MiXCR, and kept productive beta chains. CDR3 protein duplicates are merged, each entry listing the most common genes and DNA. Here the V and J calls rest on TCRdb's processing, not on the authors' analysis. The sample includes 55,000 to 75,000 distinct CDR3 sequences, with 93% observed a single time. The ten largest clones capture roughly 0.15% of the sample.

The TCR sequence derives from a human donor with Susac syndrome. This chain is built from TRBV10-3 and TRBJ2-2; a stretch of 7 junction bases matches TRBD1. The sequencing sample was made of CD4+ T cells from PBMCs. The DNA sequence is given as TGTGCCATCAGTGAGTTCGGGACAGCCTCAGCCGGGGAGCTGTTTTTT. This codes for CAISEFGTASAGELFF.